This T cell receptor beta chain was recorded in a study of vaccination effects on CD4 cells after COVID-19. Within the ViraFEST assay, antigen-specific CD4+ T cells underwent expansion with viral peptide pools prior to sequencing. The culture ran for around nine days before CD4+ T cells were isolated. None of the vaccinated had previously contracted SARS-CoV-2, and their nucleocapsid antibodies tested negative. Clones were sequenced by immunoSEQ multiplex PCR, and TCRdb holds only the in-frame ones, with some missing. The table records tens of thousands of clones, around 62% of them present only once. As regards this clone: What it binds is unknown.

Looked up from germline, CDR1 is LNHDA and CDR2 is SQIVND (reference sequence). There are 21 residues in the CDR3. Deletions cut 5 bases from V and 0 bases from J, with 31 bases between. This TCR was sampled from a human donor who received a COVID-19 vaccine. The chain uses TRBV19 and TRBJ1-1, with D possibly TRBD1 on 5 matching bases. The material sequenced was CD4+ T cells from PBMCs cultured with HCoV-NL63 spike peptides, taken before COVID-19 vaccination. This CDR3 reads CASSPRHGAWGSREVNTEAFF. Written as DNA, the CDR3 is TGTGCCAGTAGTCCTCGACACGGGGCCTGGGGGTCCAGGGAGGTGAACACTGAAGCTTTCTTT.